This T cell receptor (beta chain) was sequenced during a study of T cell responses to AZD1222 COVID-19 vaccine. Study outcomes and limitations: Repertoires were sampled only after the peak T cell response.

This clone is a singleton in its sample. Its antigen is still unknown. The V gene's germline CDR1 is MNHEY and CDR2 SMNVEV (reference sequence). CDR3 length: 16 residues. Trimming removed 6 bases from V and 4 bases from J, with 18 bases in between. This table comes from immunoSEQ multiplex PCR, and its TCRdb copy is limited to in-frame clones, with some not included. The sample carries about 200,000 clones, less than 95% recorded once. The genes are TRBV27 and TRBJ2-2; D perhaps matches TRBD1 (6 bases). The clonotype comes from an adult who received the MenACWY meningococcal vaccine as a control. The material sequenced was peripheral blood, taken 28 days after the second dose of the MenACWY control vaccine. The CDR3 loop is CASRILPTGSTGELFF. The CDR3 DNA reads TGTGCCAGCAGAATACTTCCGACAGGCAGCACCGGGGAGCTGTTTTTT.